This T cell receptor (beta chain) was documented in a study of blood T cell repertoires in COVID-19. Turning to the study itself: PBMCs, B-cell-depleted T cells, or T cells provided the cDNA or gDNA that made up the material.

This CDR3 comprises 13 residues. From germline, CDR1 is SGHTA and CDR2 FQGNSA. V lost 5 bases, J lost 4 bases, and 3 bases stayed unmatched. TCRdb's table, derived via immunoSEQ multiplex PCR, lists solely in-frame clones and lacks some. The table records roughly 100,000 clones, around 87% of them present only once. The sample consisted of peripheral blood. This clonotype originated in a man in his forties or fifties with active or convalescent COVID-19. This rearrangement joins TRBV7-2 to TRBJ1-2; TRBD1 agrees at 8 bases. CDR3 in DNA: TGTGCCAGCAGCGGGGACAGGATCTATGGCTACACCTTC. It specifies CASSGDRIYGYTF.